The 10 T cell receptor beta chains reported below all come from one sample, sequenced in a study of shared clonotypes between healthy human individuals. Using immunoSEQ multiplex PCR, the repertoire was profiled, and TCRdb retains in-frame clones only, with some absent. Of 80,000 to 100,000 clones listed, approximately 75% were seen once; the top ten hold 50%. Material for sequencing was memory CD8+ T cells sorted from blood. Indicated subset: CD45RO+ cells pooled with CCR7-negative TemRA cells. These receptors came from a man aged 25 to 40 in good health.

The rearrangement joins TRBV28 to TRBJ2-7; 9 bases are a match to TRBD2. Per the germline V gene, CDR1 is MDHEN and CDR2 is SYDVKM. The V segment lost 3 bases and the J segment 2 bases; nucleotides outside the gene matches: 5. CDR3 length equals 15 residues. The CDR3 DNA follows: TGTGCCAGCAGTTTGGCTGCGGGAGGGGCCTACGAGCAGTACTTC. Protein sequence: CASSLAAGGAYEQYF.

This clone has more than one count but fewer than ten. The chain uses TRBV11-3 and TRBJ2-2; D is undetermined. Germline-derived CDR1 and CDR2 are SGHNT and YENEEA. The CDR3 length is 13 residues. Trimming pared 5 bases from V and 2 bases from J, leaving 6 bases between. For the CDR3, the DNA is TGTGCCAGCAGCCCCCTAAACACCGGGGAGCTGTTTTTT. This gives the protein CASSPLNTGELFF.

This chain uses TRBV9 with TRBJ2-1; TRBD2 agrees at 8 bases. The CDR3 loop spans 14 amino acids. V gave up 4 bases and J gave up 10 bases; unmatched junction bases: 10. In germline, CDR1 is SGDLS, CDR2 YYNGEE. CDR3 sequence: CASSPGTRGTEQFF. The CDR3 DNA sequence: TGTGCCAGCAGCCCCGGGACTAGGGGCACAGAGCAGTTCTTC.

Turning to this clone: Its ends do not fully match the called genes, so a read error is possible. In DNA form, the CDR3 reads TGCAGCGCTGAACGAGGAGGGTATGGCTACACCTTC. It codes for CSAERGGYGYTF. V is TRBV29-1 and J is TRBJ1-2; D remains unclear. CDR3 size: 12 residues. Per the germline V gene, CDR1 is SQVTM and CDR2 is ANQGSEA. Full variable domain (missing parts from reference TRBV29-1 and TRBJ1-2): SAVISQKPSRDICQRGTSLTIQCQVDSQVTMMFWYRQQPGQSLTLIATANQGSEATYESGFVIDKFPISRPNLTFSTLTVSNMSPEDSSIYLCSAERGGYGYTFGSGTRLTVV.

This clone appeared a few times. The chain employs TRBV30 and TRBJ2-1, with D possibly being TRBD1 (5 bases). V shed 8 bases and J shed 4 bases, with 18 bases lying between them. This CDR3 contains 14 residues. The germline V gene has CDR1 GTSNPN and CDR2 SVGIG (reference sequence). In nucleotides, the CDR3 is TGTGCCACAAGGACACTCCTCGCGTACAATGAGCAGTTCTTC. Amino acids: CATRTLLAYNEQFF.

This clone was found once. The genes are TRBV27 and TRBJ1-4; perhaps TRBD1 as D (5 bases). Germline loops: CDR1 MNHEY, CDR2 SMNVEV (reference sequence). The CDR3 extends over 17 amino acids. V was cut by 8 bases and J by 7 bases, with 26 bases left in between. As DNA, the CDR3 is TGTGCCAGCGGACCGAGGAGGGTAAGGGGAGAGAGTGAAAAACTGTTTTTT. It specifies CASGPRRVRGESEKLFF.

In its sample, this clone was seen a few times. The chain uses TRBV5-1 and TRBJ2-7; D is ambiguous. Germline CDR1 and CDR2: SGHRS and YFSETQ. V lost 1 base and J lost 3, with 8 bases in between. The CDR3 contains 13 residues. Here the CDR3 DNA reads TGCGCCAGCAGCTTGTTTGCTGACTACGAGCAGTACTTC. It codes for CASSLFADYEQYF.

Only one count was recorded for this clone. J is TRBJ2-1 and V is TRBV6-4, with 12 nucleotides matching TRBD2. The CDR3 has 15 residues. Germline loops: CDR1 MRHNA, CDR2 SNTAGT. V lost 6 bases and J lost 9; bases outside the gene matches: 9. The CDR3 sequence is CASSRLAGEGGEQFF. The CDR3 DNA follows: TGTGCCAGCAGCCGACTAGCGGGAGAGGGGGGTGAGCAGTTCTTC.

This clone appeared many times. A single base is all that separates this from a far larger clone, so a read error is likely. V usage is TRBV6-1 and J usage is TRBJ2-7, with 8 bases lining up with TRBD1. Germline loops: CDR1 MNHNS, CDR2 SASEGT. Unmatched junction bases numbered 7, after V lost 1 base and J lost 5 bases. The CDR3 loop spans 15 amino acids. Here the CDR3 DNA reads TGTGCCAGCAGTGAAGAGGGGGCAGGGGGCGACGAGCAGTACTTC. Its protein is CASSEEGAGGDEQYF.

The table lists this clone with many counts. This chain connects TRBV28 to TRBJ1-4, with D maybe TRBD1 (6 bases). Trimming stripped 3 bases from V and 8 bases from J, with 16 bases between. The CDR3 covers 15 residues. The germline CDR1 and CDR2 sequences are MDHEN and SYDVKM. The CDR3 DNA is TGTGCCAGCAGTTTGGAAGGGGGGGTTCGAGAAAAACTGTTTTTT. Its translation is CASSLEGGVREKLFF.